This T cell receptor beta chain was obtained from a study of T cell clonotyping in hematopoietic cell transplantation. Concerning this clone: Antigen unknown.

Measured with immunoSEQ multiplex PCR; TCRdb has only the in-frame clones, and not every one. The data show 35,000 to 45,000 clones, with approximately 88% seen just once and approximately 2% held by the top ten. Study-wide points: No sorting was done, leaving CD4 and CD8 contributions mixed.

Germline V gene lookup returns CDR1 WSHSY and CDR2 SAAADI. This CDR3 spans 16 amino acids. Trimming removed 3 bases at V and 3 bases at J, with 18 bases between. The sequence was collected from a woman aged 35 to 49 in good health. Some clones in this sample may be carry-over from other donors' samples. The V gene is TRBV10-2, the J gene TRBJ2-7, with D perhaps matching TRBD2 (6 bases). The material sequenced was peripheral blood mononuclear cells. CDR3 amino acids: CASSEYAVGLSYEQYF. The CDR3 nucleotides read TGCGCCAGCAGTGAATATGCCGTAGGACTAAGCTACGAGCAGTACTTC.